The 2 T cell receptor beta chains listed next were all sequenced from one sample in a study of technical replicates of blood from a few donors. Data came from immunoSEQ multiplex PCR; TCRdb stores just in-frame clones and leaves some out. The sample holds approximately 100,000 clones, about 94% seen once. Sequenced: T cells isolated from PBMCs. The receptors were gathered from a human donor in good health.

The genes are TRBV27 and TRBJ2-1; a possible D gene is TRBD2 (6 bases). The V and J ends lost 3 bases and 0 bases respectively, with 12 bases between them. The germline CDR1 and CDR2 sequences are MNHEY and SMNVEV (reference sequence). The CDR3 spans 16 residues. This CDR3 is CASSLGGGASYNEQFF. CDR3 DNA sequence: TGTGCCAGCAGTTTGGGGGGTGGAGCCTCCTACAATGAGCAGTTCTTC.

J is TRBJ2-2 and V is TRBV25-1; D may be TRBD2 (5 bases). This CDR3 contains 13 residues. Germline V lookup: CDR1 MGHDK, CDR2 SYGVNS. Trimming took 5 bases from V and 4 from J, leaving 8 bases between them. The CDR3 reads CASSPRGTGELFF. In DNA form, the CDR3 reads TGTGCCAGCAGTCCCCGGGGCACCGGGGAGCTGTTTTTT.